This T cell receptor (beta chain) was sequenced for a study of blood T cell repertoires in COVID-19 (dated by TCRdb to about 2020). Background on the whole study: The collaborator samples originated in the United States, Italy and Spain and spanned the acute and convalescent phases of COVID-19. The prospective study material was composed of cDNA or gDNA derived from T cells, B-cell-depleted T cells, or PBMCs. Subjects who had been exposed to COVID-19, were actively infected with it, or had recovered from it provided the deeply sampled blood TCRbeta repertoires that made up the dataset. The repertoires were released in a freely available public database meant as a resource for research on the immune response to SARS-CoV-2. The samples were drawn from the first 160 participants of the ongoing ImmuneRACE study and from 1,254 subjects provided by 6 global collaborators. The sample metadata nearly always contained a de-identified subject ID, COVID-19 status, age in years and sex. Where available, HLA class I and class II types were obtained from metadata supplied by the sample provider rather than from assay-based typing. The paper's findings and limits, for the study overall: The quantity of clinical and demographic metadata differed by source and by participant and was supplied without curation.

From the cysteine up to the phenylalanine, the CDR3 has a length of 15 residues. The kept DNA is CDR3 alone, 45 bases in frame from the first base. The germline V gene encodes CDR1 MNHEY and CDR2 SMNVEV (reference sequence). Trimming takes 5 bases off V and 11 bases off J; junction bases not matched to a gene: 17. TCRbeta CDR3 regions were amplified from genomic DNA by means of the immunoSEQ Assay, a bias-controlled multiplex PCR. Per the original workflow: Nucleated cell counts per sample were estimated from amplification of reference gene primers within the assay. Sequence reads were collapsed and filtered to measure the absolute abundance of every unique TCRbeta CDR3 rearrangement. For each sample, productive Simpson clonality was calculated by taking the square root of Simpson's diversity index across productive rearrangements. TCRdb re-hosts the immuneACCESS table, in-frame sequences only. Its copies lack some clones; in the studies checked, an unresolved V gene accounts for under half of them, and the cause for the rest is not known. The D gene and trimming were derived from the DNA, and the V and J assignments and clone size from that table. This sample comprises approximately 480,000 clones, roughly 90% of them detected only once. Together, the top ten hold roughly 0.7% of the sample.

On this clone itself: The antigen it binds to is not known. No base quality information exists; no much larger clone differs at one position.

In the prospective study, participants were roughly 18 to 89 years old, resided in about 25 geographic areas of the United States, and were enrolled through a virtual design. In the prospective study, participants were assigned to cohorts based on the clinical history participants reported in a screening survey and a study questionnaire. For ImmuneRACE Cohort 3, a participant was defined as recovered based on two consecutive negative NP/OP PCR tests, clearance by a healthcare professional, or resolution of symptoms. Each participant in the prospective study had whole blood, serum and a nasopharyngeal or oropharyngeal swab collected by mobile phlebotomists. Over a roughly two-month period, participants in the prospective study had the option of providing additional blood draws and questionnaires. Prospective study blood samples were shipped either frozen or at room temperature before DNA extraction.

The rearrangement joined TRBV27 to TRBJ2-7; 8 central bases correspond to TRBD1. The TCR was taken from a woman younger than 35 who had recovered from COVID-19. Input material: PBMCs or T cells enriched from blood (not recorded which). The DNA sequence is TGTGCCAGCAGTCTCCACCGGGACAGGCCCCCCGGGGAGTACTTC. This sequence encodes CASSLHRDRPPGEYF.